This T cell receptor (beta chain) was documented in a study of PD-1 blockade in mismatch repair-deficient tumors. Study information: Enrolled about 2013-2016, patients had progressing, pretreated mismatch repair-deficient cancers of approximately 13 types.

Study observations and caveats: After pembrolizumab, tumor-resident clones rose rapidly, then generally contracted before radiologic responses.

The method was immunoSEQ multiplex PCR; TCRdb's version includes in-frame clones alone and lacks a portion of them. The sample includes under 95,000 clones, over 70% of them seen just once. V dropped 0 bases and J dropped 3 bases, with 12 bases sitting between them. Looked up from germline, CDR1 is LGHNT and CDR2 is FRNRAP. The CDR3 loop spans 15 amino acids. Remarks on this clone: What it binds is unknown.

Every patient had mismatch repair deficiency by PCR or immunohistochemistry. TCRs were sequenced from a few patients responding to pembrolizumab. Specimen: peripheral blood, collected 12 weeks after starting pembrolizumab. The genes are TRBV12-5 and TRBJ2-7, with D uncertain. The TCR originated in an adult with mismatch repair-deficient cancer. The CDR3 region has the DNA TGTGCTAGTGGTTTGGTACCGGCTTATAGCTACGAGCAGTACTTC. This gives the protein CASGLVPAYSYEQYF.